These T cell receptor beta chains were read from a single sample in a study of blood T cell repertoires in COVID-19. Assay used: immunoSEQ multiplex PCR; TCRdb lists only in-frame clones, some missing. The sample yields about 260,000 clones, 88% seen once. Sequenced input: peripheral blood. The receptors originated from a human donor in a cohort sampled during active COVID-19. The CDR3 runs from the conserved cysteine through the conserved F or W. A D gene is named only where the DNA matches it firmly. Clone size is shown for a subset of rows, as once, few, many or a class of expanded clone.

V: TRBV6-5; length: 13; J: TRBJ1-2; size: NA; D: TRBD1; DNA: TGTGCCAGCTCCCGAACAGGGGGCCCTGGCTACACCTTC; CDR3: CASSRTGGPGYTF
V: TRBV3-1/TRBV3-2; length: 15; J: TRBJ2-1; size: NA; D: NA; DNA: TGTGCCAGCAGCCTATATGGCAGGTTCGAGAATGAGCAGTTCTTC; CDR3: CASSLYGRFENEQFF
V: TRBV19; length: 16; J: TRBJ1-1; size: NA; D: NA; DNA: TGTGCCAGTAGTGCCGAACCCTTGAAGGGGGACACTGAAGCTTTCTTT; CDR3: CASSAEPLKGDTEAFF
V: TRBV30; length: 15; J: TRBJ1-3; size: NA; D: NA; DNA: TGTGCCTGGAGTCCCGCGGGGAACTCTGGAAACACCATATATTTT; CDR3: CAWSPAGNSGNTIYF
V: TRBV7-3; length: 15; J: TRBJ1-2; size: NA; D: TRBD1; DNA: TGTGCCGCAGGGGTGTGGAGGGGGCGGAACTATGGCTACACCTTC; CDR3: CAAGVWRGRNYGYTF
V: TRBV5-5; length: 16; J: TRBJ2-1; size: NA; D: NA; DNA: TGTGCCAGCAGCGCCCTAACGGGTTTGATTTACAATGAGCAGTTCTTC; CDR3: CASSALTGLIYNEQFF
V: TRBV11-2; length: 18; J: TRBJ2-1; size: NA; D: TRBD1; DNA: TGTGCCAGCAGCTCCTTTCGTCGGGACAGGGCCCTCTACAATGAGCAGTTCTTC; CDR3: CASSSFRRDRALYNEQFF
V: TRBV28; length: 14; J: TRBJ1-5; size: NA; D: NA; DNA: TGTGCCAGCACTACTAGACGGACGAATCAGCCCCAGCATTTT; CDR3: CASTTRRTNQPQHF
V: TRBV6-2/TRBV6-3; length: 14; J: TRBJ1-1; size: NA; D: NA; DNA: TGTGCCAGCAGCCTCGGTGGTACGTACACTGAAGCTTTCTTT; CDR3: CASSLGGTYTEAFF
V: TRBV6-6; length: 14; J: TRBJ1-2; size: NA; D: TRBD1; DNA: TGTGCCAGCAGTCTGACAGGGACCAACTATGGCTACACCTTC; CDR3: CASSLTGTNYGYTF
V: TRBV5-1; length: 13; J: TRBJ1-1; size: once; D: NA; DNA: TGCGCCAGCAGCTTGGAAGGCCAGGGGATCGCTTTCTTT; CDR3: CASSLEGQGIAFF
V: TRBV28; length: 16; J: TRBJ2-1; size: NA; D: TRBD2; DNA: TGTGCCAGCAGTTCCCCTAGCGGAAGCTCCTACAATGAGCAGTTCTTC; CDR3: CASSSPSGSSYNEQFF
V: TRBV13; length: 14; J: TRBJ1-2; size: NA; D: TRBD1; DNA: TGTGCCAGCAGCTCCCCGACAGGGGCCTATGGCTACACCTTC; CDR3: CASSSPTGAYGYTF
V: TRBV5-1; length: 15; J: TRBJ2-3; size: NA; D: TRBD2; DNA: TGCGCCAGCACCGAAGGGACTATCAACACAGATACGCAGTATTTT; CDR3: CASTEGTINTDTQYF
V: TRBV7-8; length: 15; J: TRBJ2-7; size: NA; D: TRBD2; DNA: TGTGCCAGCAGCTCGAAGCGGGAGGCGAGTTACGAGCAGTACTTC; CDR3: CASSSKREASYEQYF
V: TRBV30; length: 14; J: TRBJ2-5; size: NA; D: TRBD2; DNA: TGTGCCGGAGGACCGGGACTAACACAAGAGACCCAGTACTTC; CDR3: CAGGPGLTQETQYF
V: TRBV6-5; length: 14; J: TRBJ1-1; size: NA; D: NA; DNA: TGTGCCAGCAGCACCCGCGGGGGCATGACTGAAGCTTTCTTT; CDR3: CASSTRGGMTEAFF
V: TRBV19; length: 16; J: TRBJ1-6; size: NA; D: NA; DNA: TGTGCCAGTAGCGTCCCCGGGACCCAGGGGAATTCACCCCTCCACTTT; CDR3: CASSVPGTQGNSPLHF
V: TRBV19; length: 18; J: TRBJ1-5; size: NA; D: NA; DNA: TGTGCCAGTAGTATAGAGCTTCGGAGAATTTATAGCAATCAGCCCCAGCATTTT; CDR3: CASSIELRRIYSNQPQHF
V: TRBV29-1; length: 12; J: TRBJ2-3; size: NA; D: NA; DNA: TGCAGCGTTGTATCTGGCACAGATACGCAGTATTTT; CDR3: CSVVSGTDTQYF
V: TRBV19; length: 15; J: TRBJ1-5; size: NA; D: TRBD1; DNA: TGTGCCAGTAGTATACAGGGGGCGGGCAATCAGCCCCAGCATTTT; CDR3: CASSIQGAGNQPQHF
V: TRBV20-1; length: 11; J: TRBJ2-1; size: once; D: NA; DNA: TGCAGTGCTAGGCAGATCAGGGAGCAGTTCTTC; CDR3: CSARQIREQFF
V: TRBV21-1; length: 14; J: TRBJ2-3; size: NA; D: NA; DNA: TGTGCCAGCAGCAAGACGGGTCACACAGATACGCAGTATTTT; CDR3: CASSKTGHTDTQYF
V: TRBV25-1; length: 14; J: TRBJ1-3; size: NA; D: NA; DNA: TGTGCCAGCAGTGAATTCGCAGGGCCAGACACCATATATTTT; CDR3: CASSEFAGPDTIYF
V: TRBV7-2; length: 16; J: TRBJ2-1; size: few; D: TRBD2; DNA: TGTGCCAGCAGCTTAGCGCGGAGCGGGGGCTACAATGAGCAGTTCTTC; CDR3: CASSLARSGGYNEQFF
V: TRBV11-2; length: 15; J: TRBJ1-2; size: NA; D: NA; DNA: TGTGCCAGCAGCCGAGCAGGGCAGCTCCTCGATGGCTACACCTTC; CDR3: CASSRAGQLLDGYTF
V: TRBV30; length: 15; J: TRBJ1-3; size: NA; D: NA; DNA: TGTGCCTGGAGTAGACCACTTGAGGCTGGAAACACCATATATTTT; CDR3: CAWSRPLEAGNTIYF
V: TRBV27; length: 15; J: TRBJ2-1; size: NA; D: TRBD2; DNA: TGTGCCAGCAGTTTAGGCGGGGGCTCCTACAATGAGCAGTTCTTC; CDR3: CASSLGGGSYNEQFF
V: TRBV20-1; length: 13; J: TRBJ2-7; size: NA; D: NA; DNA: TGCAGTGCTGGTGTCCCGAGGGACTACGAGCAGTACTTC; CDR3: CSAGVPRDYEQYF
V: TRBV7-9; length: 15; J: TRBJ2-7; size: NA; D: NA; DNA: TGTGCCAGCAGCTCCCGGGGCGGGACGCCCTACGAGCAGTACTTC; CDR3: CASSSRGGTPYEQYF
V: TRBV7-9; length: 14; J: TRBJ1-6; size: NA; D: TRBD1; DNA: TGTGCCAGCAGCCGGACAGGAGTAGATTCACCCCTCCACTTT; CDR3: CASSRTGVDSPLHF
V: TRBV6-5; length: 16; J: TRBJ1-4; size: NA; D: NA; DNA: TGTGCCAGCAGTTGGACCTCAGGGGCCGACGGTGAAAAACTGTTTTTT; CDR3: CASSWTSGADGEKLFF
V: TRBV28; length: 16; J: TRBJ2-7; size: NA; D: NA; DNA: TGTGCCAGCAGTCATACAGGGTCGCCGCACTTCTACGAGCAGTACTTC; CDR3: CASSHTGSPHFYEQYF
V: TRBV5-1; length: 16; J: TRBJ1-4; size: NA; D: NA; DNA: TGCGCCAGCAGCTTGGCCAGGGCTCAAGCTAATGAAAAACTGTTTTTT; CDR3: CASSLARAQANEKLFF
V: TRBV7-2; length: 13; J: TRBJ1-1; size: NA; D: TRBD1; DNA: TGTGCCAGCAGCTCACGACAGGGGCCTGAAGCTTTCTTT; CDR3: CASSSRQGPEAFF
V: TRBV5-4; length: 13; J: TRBJ1-2; size: NA; D: NA; DNA: TGTGCCAGCAGCTTGGCAGGGAACTATGGCTACACCTTC; CDR3: CASSLAGNYGYTF
V: TRBV10-1; length: 15; J: TRBJ2-7; size: NA; D: TRBD1; DNA: TGCGCCAGCAAAGACAGGGGGCGTTTGTTGGGCGAGCAGTACTTC; CDR3: CASKDRGRLLGEQYF
V: TRBV27; length: 15; J: TRBJ2-7; size: NA; D: NA; DNA: TGTGCCCGCTACCCACCCAGGGTCGACGTTTACGAGCAGTACTTC; CDR3: CARYPPRVDVYEQYF
V: TRBV9; length: 16; J: TRBJ2-7; size: NA; D: NA; DNA: TGTGCCAGCAGCGCTGGTGGGGCCTTGGGGTTCTACGAGCAGTACTTC; CDR3: CASSAGGALGFYEQYF
V: TRBV19; length: 14; J: TRBJ1-1; size: NA; D: NA; DNA: TGTGCCAGTAGTAGTATTGGCGGGAACACTGAAGCTTTCTTT; CDR3: CASSSIGGNTEAFF
V: TRBV6-2/TRBV6-3; length: 19; J: TRBJ2-1; size: NA; D: TRBD2; DNA: TGTGCCAGCAGTTACTATCGGACTAGCGGGATAAGCTCCTACAATGAGCAGTTCTTC; CDR3: CASSYYRTSGISSYNEQFF
V: TRBV25-1; length: 16; J: TRBJ2-7; size: once; D: TRBD2; DNA: TGTGCCAGCAGTGAATGGGGGACCGGGACTAGCGGAAAGCAGTACTTC; CDR3: CASSEWGTGTSGKQYF
V: TRBV6-6; length: 15; J: TRBJ1-3; size: once; D: NA; DNA: TGTGCCAGCAGCCCAAAAGACAGTAGGGGAAACACCATATATTTT; CDR3: CASSPKDSRGNTIYF
V: TRBV3-1/TRBV3-2; length: 18; J: TRBJ2-1; size: NA; D: NA; DNA: TGTGCCAGCAGCCACGTATCGATGGGACACCAGAACGCGGGTGAGCAGTTCTTC; CDR3: CASSHVSMGHQNAGEQFF